Presented here are 30 T cell receptor beta chains from one specimen sequenced in a study of blood T cells in healthy people across ages. A second PCR, run for roughly 7 to 12 cycles, used a sample-barcoded 5' primer plus a J-beta primer mix. A single record per CDR3 protein comes from TCRdb applying MiXCR to the 5' RACE reads. This table has roughly 2 million distinct CDR3 sequences, 49% appearing once. Material: blood. All receptors derive from a woman aged 40 to 50 in good health.

This clonotype showed up just a few times. The chain links TRBV18 to TRBJ2-3; D gene unclear. The CDR3 is 13 residues long. Germline CDR1 and CDR2: KGHSH and LQKENI. Trimming cost V 10 bases and J 3 bases, with 14 bases left between them. The CDR3 reads CATASSRTDTQYF. CDR3 DNA sequence: TGTGCCACCGCTTCCTCTAGGACAGATACGCAGTATTTT.

The V and J genes are TRBV5-1 and TRBJ2-5; TRBD1 might be the D (6 bases). The ends were cut back, 6 bases at V and 0 bases at J, with 9 bases in the middle. The CDR3 consists of 13 residues. Germline loops: CDR1 SGHRS, CDR2 YFSETQ. The CDR3 sequence is CASNRDNQETQYF. CDR3 nucleotides: TGCGCCAGCAACCGGGACAACCAAGAGACCCAGTACTTC.

This clonotype has just a few counts. The rearrangement links TRBV5-4 to TRBJ2-4; weak D call: TRBD1 (6 bases). V was pared by 2 bases and J by 0 bases, with 15 bases between. Germline V gene lookup returns CDR1 SGHNT and CDR2 YYREEE (reference sequence). The CDR3 totals 17 residues. CDR3 nucleotide sequence: TGTGCCAGCAGCTTCGGTGGGACAACCATAGCCAAAAACATTCAGTACTTC. Residues: CASSFGGTTIAKNIQYF.

The V and J genes are TRBV5-1 and TRBJ2-7, with 10 bases aligning to TRBD1. Germline V gene data show CDR1 as SGHRS and CDR2 as YFSETQ. The CDR3 consists of 15 residues. V was pared by 2 bases and J by 2 bases, with 4 bases of the junction left unmatched. CDR3 nucleotides: TGCGCCAGCAGCTTCGGACAGGGGGTGACCTACGAGCAGTACTTC. This encodes CASSFGQGVTYEQYF. Variable domain in full (rest from reference TRBV5-1 and TRBJ2-7): KAGVTQTPRYLIKTRGQQVTLSCSPISGHRSVSWYQQTPGQGLQFLFEYFSETQRNKGNFPGRFSGRQFSNSRSEMNVSTLELGDSALYLCASSFGQGVTYEQYFGPGTRLTVT.

The chain couples TRBV4-2 to TRBJ2-1; the match to TRBD1 covers 8 bases. CDR3 length: 16 amino acids. With V trimmed by 4 bases and J by 5 bases, 10 bases remained unmatched. The germline V gene encodes CDR1 LGHNA and CDR2 YNFKEQ. CDR3 sequence: CASSRAGTGSHNEQFF. CDR3 nucleotide sequence: TGTGCCAGCAGCCGAGCCGGGACAGGTAGCCACAATGAGCAGTTCTTC.

This chain connects TRBV11-2 to TRBJ2-5; D may correspond to TRBD1 or TRBD2 (5 bases each). The DNA end is more similar to TRBJ2-7, so the J call may be wrong. The CDR3 spans 14 residues. From germline, CDR1 is SGHAT and CDR2 FQNNGV. CDR3 bases: TGTGCCAGCAGGAGGGCAGGGAAGTTCCACGAGCAGTACTTC. This codes for CASRRAGKFHEQYF.

V and J are TRBV3-1 and TRBJ2-3; D is ambiguous. V lost 4 bases and J lost 2, with 10 bases in between. Germline V gives CDR1 LGHDT, CDR2 YNNKEL (reference sequence). The CDR3 is made up of 14 amino acids. The chain's CDR3 is CASSRLKLTDTQYF. The CDR3 nucleotides are TGTGCCAGCAGCCGTCTCAAACTCACAGATACGCAGTATTTT.

V is TRBV20-1 and J is TRBJ1-2, with a tentative D call TRBD1 (6 bases). The CDR3 runs 14 residues. Germline CDR1 DFQATT, CDR2 SNEGSKA (reference sequence). V was clipped by 0 bases and J by 5 bases, with 13 bases between them. The CDR3 here is CSARDQTGEYGYTF. Here the CDR3 DNA reads TGCAGTGCTAGAGATCAGACAGGAGAATATGGCTACACCTTC.

V and J are TRBV4-1 and TRBJ2-3, with D possibly being TRBD1 (5 bases). Germline V gene data show CDR1 as MGHRA and CDR2 as YSYEKL. This CDR3 spans 17 amino acids. V lost 0 bases to trimming and J lost 3 bases, with 16 bases between them. CDR3 loop: CASSQDSTVSSTDTQYF. For the CDR3, the DNA is TGCGCCAGCAGCCAAGATTCGACAGTGTCTAGTACAGATACGCAGTATTTT.

This clonotype was seen more than once but under ten times. The rearrangement joins TRBV29-1 to TRBJ2-1, with TRBD1 matching over 8 bases. The CDR3 length is 12 residues. The V and J ends lost 4 bases and 10 bases, in that order; junction bases with no gene match: 6. The germline V gene has CDR1 SQVTM and CDR2 ANQGSEA. CDR3 nucleotides: TGCAGCGTTGGTGGACAGGGCAAGGAGCAGTTCTTC. As protein: CSVGGQGKEQFF.

As to this clonotype: A read error may produce the germline difference seen at one junction end. The CDR3 here is CATGDRLSGETQYF. The CDR3 nucleotides are TGTGCCACCGGTGATCGCCTATCGGGGGAGACCCAGTACTTC. The chain uses TRBV24-1 and TRBJ2-5, with D maybe TRBD2 (5 bases). CDR1 KGHDR and CDR2 SFDVKD come from the germline V gene. This CDR3 has 14 residues.

This clonotype showed up just a few times. The junction departs from the called germline gene at one end, perhaps through a read error. The gene calls are TRBV6-5 and TRBJ2-3; no reliable D call. The germline CDR1 and CDR2 sequences are MNHEY and SVGAGI. The CDR3 consists of 13 residues. The CDR3 region has the DNA TGTGCCAGCAGCTACTCGGACGGAGATACGCAGTATTTT. This codes for CASSYSDGDTQYF.

The sample holds one count of this clonotype. The V and J genes are TRBV19 and TRBJ2-7; weak D call: TRBD2 (5 bases). Trimming took 5 bases from V and 5 from J, leaving 16 bases between them. Germline CDR1 reads LNHDA; CDR2 reads SQIVND (reference sequence). The CDR3 covers 14 residues. The CDR3 loop is CASSPGEGSHEQYF. In DNA, the CDR3 is TGTGCCAGTAGTCCCGGAGAGGGTTCCCACGAGCAGTACTTC.

This chain connects TRBV10-3 to TRBJ1-2; D may be TRBD1 (6 bases). Germline V gene lookup returns CDR1 ENHRY and CDR2 SYGVKD. The CDR3 length is 15 residues. With 7 bases removed from V and 7 bases from J, the gap between germline ends came to 22 bases. This chain's CDR3 is CAITDSPLQRSGYTF. The CDR3 bases are TGTGCCATCACGGACAGCCCATTGCAAAGAAGTGGCTACACCTTC.

As to this clonotype: Germline and junction disagree at one end, which may indicate a read error. V usage is TRBV5-1 and J usage is TRBJ2-3, with TRBD2 identical over 7 bases. The germline V gene has CDR1 SGHRS and CDR2 YFSETQ. The CDR3 has 17 amino acids. In DNA, the CDR3 is TGCGCCAGCAGCTTCATCCCGGGGGGACCTCGAACAGATACGCGGTATTTT. It encodes CASSFIPGGPRTDTRYF.

The chain combines TRBV7-2 with TRBJ2-1; weak D call: TRBD1 (7 bases). CDR1 and CDR2 from the germline V gene are SGHTA and FQGNSA. This CDR3 region has 17 residues. V was trimmed by 5 bases and J by 5 bases, leaving 22 bases between them. The CDR3: CASSPRGRGIAHNEQFF. CDR3 nucleotides: TGTGCCAGCAGCCCTAGGGGGCGGGGCATTGCCCACAATGAGCAGTTCTTC.

For this clonotype: Its ends do not fully match the called genes, so a read error is possible. The chain joins TRBV29-1 to TRBJ1-2; 11 bases are a match to TRBD1. Per the germline V gene, CDR1 is SQVTM and CDR2 is ANQGSEA. The CDR3 extends over 15 amino acids. CDR3 in amino acids: CGVGAGQGVNYGYTF. CDR3 bases: TGCGGCGTTGGCGCGGGACAGGGGGTTAACTATGGCTACACCTTC.

This clonotype was observed a handful of times. This chain joins TRBV27 and TRBJ2-7, with 7 nucleotides matching TRBD1. The length of the CDR3 is 15 residues. Germline values: CDR1 MNHEY, CDR2 SMNVEV (reference sequence). V was pared by 6 bases and J by 3 bases, with 11 bases of the junction left unmatched. The CDR3 nucleotides read TGTGCCAGCAGATCAGGGACAGCAAGCAACTACGAGCAGTACTTC. Its protein product is CASRSGTASNYEQYF.

About this clonotype itself: The junction shows a germline mismatch at one end, possibly a read error. The chain is built from TRBV14 and TRBJ1-3; no reliable D call. The CDR3 consists of 14 residues. Germline lookup yields CDR1 SGHDN and CDR2 FVKESK. CDR3 nucleotide sequence: TGTGCCAGCAGCCAAGTAGGGTCTGGATACACCATATATTTT. This gives the protein CASSQVGSGYTIYF.

The gene calls are TRBV7-6 and TRBJ1-6; D possibly corresponds to TRBD1 (6 bases). The CDR3 covers 17 residues. CDR1 and CDR2 from the germline V gene are SGHVS and FNYEAQ. With 5 bases removed from V and 1 base from J, the gap between germline ends came to 15 bases. Written as DNA, the CDR3 is TGTGCCAGCAGCCCCTTGGGACAAAAGTCCTATAATTCACCCCTCCACTTT. It translates to CASSPLGQKSYNSPLHF.

This clonotype occurred once. The J gene is TRBJ2-1, the V gene TRBV4-1; 7 bases line up with TRBD1. The germline gives CDR1 MGHRA, CDR2 YSYEKL. The CDR3 contains 18 residues. V shed 1 base and J 0 bases; nucleotides not matched to a gene: 9. For the CDR3, the DNA is TGCGCCAGCAGCCAAGTAGCTGACAGGGCGAGCTCCTACAATGAGCAGTTCTTC. Protein sequence: CASSQVADRASSYNEQFF.

The chain uses TRBV7-3 and TRBJ2-1, with a tentative D call TRBD1 (6 bases). CDR1 is SGHTA and CDR2 is FQGTGA in the germline V gene. Between the trimmed V and J ends, which lost 4 bases and 0 bases, there was a span of 13 bases. There are 16 residues in the CDR3. CDR3 in DNA: TGTGCCAGCAGCTCCTGGGGGACACTCTCCTACAATGAGCAGTTCTTC. Translation gives CASSSWGTLSYNEQFF.

For the CDR3, the DNA is TGTGCCAGCAGTACAGGGGGCGCCGGTAATGAAAAACTGTTTTTT. Encoded protein: CASSTGGAGNEKLFF. The chain employs TRBV28 and TRBJ1-4; 9 bases line up with TRBD1. Germline trimming cut 5 bases from V and 4 bases from J; bases unmatched to any gene: 5. This CDR3 comprises 15 residues. Germline-derived CDR1 and CDR2 are MDHEN and SYDVKM.

V gene TRBV20-1 combines with J gene TRBJ2-3; D not certain. V lost 6 bases, J lost 4 bases, and 20 bases lay in between. CDR3 length equals 15 residues. The V gene's germline CDR1 is DFQATT and CDR2 SNEGSKA (reference sequence). The CDR3 sequence: CSARFIPGSADTQYF. CDR3 nucleotides: TGCAGTGCCAGATTTATCCCCGGGTCCGCAGATACGCAGTATTTT.

Note on this clonotype: One end of the junction fails to match germline, which may point to a read error. This chain links TRBV29-1 with TRBJ1-2; 10 bases map to TRBD1. Germline assignment: CDR1 SQVTM and CDR2 ANQGSEA. This CDR3 has 15 residues. CDR3 sequence (DNA): TGCGGCGTTGAGGAGGGACAGGGGCTAAACTATGGCTACACCTTC. This gives the protein CGVEEGQGLNYGYTF.

In this sample, this clonotype turned up a few times. The genes are TRBV7-2 and TRBJ2-7; 8 bases agree with TRBD2. The CDR3 extends over 15 amino acids. V trimming: 7 bases; J trimming: 2 bases; junction bases outside the gene matches: 10. The V gene's germline CDR1 is SGHTA and CDR2 FQGNSA. CDR3 residues: CASNEGGSGAYEQYF. The CDR3 region has the DNA TGTGCCAGCAACGAAGGGGGTAGCGGGGCCTACGAGCAGTACTTC.

V is TRBV18 and J is TRBJ2-3; D not certain. Germline V gene lookup returns CDR1 KGHSH and CDR2 LQKENI. Trimming shortened V by 1 base and J by 2 bases, and 13 bases separated the two germline ends. The CDR3 runs 16 residues. The CDR3 sequence: CASSPQRGQLTDTQYF. The CDR3 DNA reads TGTGCCAGCTCACCACAACGTGGGCAGCTCACAGATACGCAGTATTTT.

V is TRBV5-1 and J is TRBJ1-6, with TRBD1 matching 7 bases. CDR3 length: 18 amino acids. The germline gives CDR1 SGHRS, CDR2 YFSETQ. V dropped 3 bases and J dropped 1; count of bases not matched to a gene: 10. CDR3 sequence (DNA): TGCGCCAGCAGCTCGGCAACCAGGGGGAGGTCCTATAATTCACCCCTCCACTTT. It specifies CASSSATRGRSYNSPLHF.

The genes are TRBV19 and TRBJ2-3, with 8 bases lining up with TRBD2. The CDR3 covers 16 residues. Germline V gene data show CDR1 as LNHDA and CDR2 as SQIVND (reference sequence). The ends lost 9 bases at V and 2 bases at J; junction bases unmatched: 13. As DNA, the CDR3 is TGTGCCAGCTCCAAGGGATTAGCGGGGATCACAGATACGCAGTATTTT. Its protein is CASSKGLAGITDTQYF.

The V gene is TRBV4-3, the J gene TRBJ1-2, with D maybe TRBD1 (5 bases). CDR1 and CDR2 (germline): LGHNA, YSLEER. This CDR3 region has 15 residues. V was trimmed by 0 bases and J by 3 bases, leaving 11 bases between them. CDR3: CASSQEAGWHYGYTF. The CDR3 DNA follows: TGCGCCAGCAGCCAAGAGGCAGGGTGGCACTATGGCTACACCTTC.